The rows below give T cell receptor beta chains drawn from one sample of a study of T cells in Graves' hyperthyroidism and ophthalmopathy. MiXCR, applied by TCRdb to the multiplex PCR reads, yields one record per CDR3 protein. This table has a few hundred thousand distinct CDR3 sequences, approximately 44% appearing once. Source material: peripheral blood or thyroid tissue (not recorded which). Receptors originate from a woman under 30 with Graves' hyperthyroidism. Both conserved end residues are part of each CDR3. A D gene is named only where the DNA matches it firmly. Size is omitted from some rows. Given values are once, few, many or a class for expanded clones.

CDR3nt,CDR3aa,j_gene,v_gene,d_gene,abundance
TGTGCCAGCAGTTTAAGGGGGGAGGCCTACGAGCAGTACTTC,CASSLRGEAYEQYF,TRBJ2-7,TRBV6-5,-,-
TGCAGCGTTGAGGGGGACAGGGGGCAATACGGGGAGCTGTTTTTT,CSVEGDRGQYGELFF,TRBJ2-2,TRBV29-1,TRBD1,-
TGCAGCGTGGGGGGGGCAGGGTCGATCTCCTACGAGCAGTACTTC,CSVGGAGSISYEQYF,TRBJ2-7,TRBV29-1,-,-
TGTGCCAGCAGTTACGATGGGACGGTGAACACTGAAGCTTTCTTT,CASSYDGTVNTEAFF,TRBJ1-1,TRBV6-2/TRBV6-3,-,few
TGTGCCAGCAGCTTAGTGGGGGACCTTAATTCACCCCTCCACTTT,CASSLVGDLNSPLHF,TRBJ1-6,TRBV9,-,-
TGTGCCATCAGTGGCTCCGGACAGGGGGAAGCTTTCTTT,CAISGSGQGEAFF,TRBJ1-1,TRBV10-3,TRBD1,-
TGTGCCACGCTAAGGGGAGGCAATCAGCCCCAGCATTTT,CATLRGGNQPQHF,TRBJ1-5,TRBV10-3,-,-
TGTGCCAGCACCTCCCCGACAGCCTTCTATGGCTACACCTTC,CASTSPTAFYGYTF,TRBJ1-2,TRBV2,-,many
TGTGCCAGCAGCGCACATGGGGATAGCAATCAGCCCCAGCATTTT,CASSAHGDSNQPQHF,TRBJ1-5,TRBV9,-,-
TGTGCCAGCAGCTTAGATCTCGGGGGGTGGCAGTACTTC,CASSLDLGGWQYF,TRBJ2-7,TRBV7-2,TRBD2,many
TGTGCCAGCAGTGAATTCCGGCCAGGCTCCTACGAGCAGTACTTC,CASSEFRPGSYEQYF,TRBJ2-7,TRBV25-1,-,few
TGTGCCAGCAGCTTACGGGGTTCGGACACCGGGGAGCTGTTTTTT,CASSLRGSDTGELFF,TRBJ2-2,TRBV7-2,-,many
TGTGCCAGCAGTGAGAACAGGGGGAGAGGCTACACCTTC,CASSENRGRGYTF,TRBJ1-2,TRBV7-2,TRBD1,few
TGTGCCAGCAGTGTTTTTAGCGGCTCCTACGAGCAGTACTTC,CASSVFSGSYEQYF,TRBJ2-7,TRBV25-1,-,-
TGTGCCAGCAGCACGACCGGGGGCCAAGAGACCCAGTACTTC,CASSTTGGQETQYF,TRBJ2-5,TRBV9,-,-
TGTGCCAGCAGTCGGGGGGGGAACCATCAAGAGACCCAGTACTTC,CASSRGGNHQETQYF,TRBJ2-5,TRBV7-2,TRBD2,few
TGTGCCAGCAGCTCCTTGCGGGGGGCCATTAACTCACCCCTCCACTTT,CASSSLRGAINSPLHF,TRBJ1-6,TRBV7-8,-,many
TGTGCCAGCAGCTTGAGGACGAGGCAGCCCCAGCATTTT,CASSLRTRQPQHF,TRBJ1-5,TRBV7-8,-,many
TGCAGCGTTGAAGTTTTAGGGGTTCACTCTGGGGCCAACGTCCTGACTTTC,CSVEVLGVHSGANVLTF,TRBJ2-6,TRBV29-1,-,-
TGTGCCAGCAACGACAGGGGGCAGGGCTATGGCTACACCTTC,CASNDRGQGYGYTF,TRBJ1-2,TRBV11-2,TRBD1,-
TGTGCCAGCAGCTTCGAGTGGCGAGAAAAACTGTTTTTT,CASSFEWREKLFF,TRBJ1-4,TRBV7-8,-,many
TGTGCCAGCAGCGATTGGACAGGGAGCACTGAAGCTTTCTTT,CASSDWTGSTEAFF,TRBJ1-1,TRBV7-8,TRBD1,many
TGTGCCAGCAGTGAAGAAGGGGGAGAGACCCAGTACTTC,CASSEEGGETQYF,TRBJ2-5,TRBV6-1,-,few
TGCGCCAGCAGCTTGGAAAGGACAAAAGGCTACACCTTC,CASSLERTKGYTF,TRBJ1-2,TRBV5-1,-,-
TGTGCCAGCAGAGATACAGGGGGGCTCACAGATACGCAGTATTTT,CASRDTGGLTDTQYF,TRBJ2-3,TRBV7-9,TRBD1,once
TGTGCCAGCAGCCCGCCAGGAGCCTACTACGAGCAGTACTTC,CASSPPGAYYEQYF,TRBJ2-7,TRBV7-9,-,many
TGTGCCAGCAGCACCGGGGCCACTGAAGCTCTCTTT,CASSTGATEALF,TRBJ1-1,TRBV7-9,-,-
TGTGCCATCAGCAACGCTAGGGACCAAGAGACCCAGTACTTC,CAISNARDQETQYF,TRBJ2-5,TRBV10-3,-,-
TGTGCCAGCAGCTTCGGGGGCCGCAATCAGCCCCAGCATTTT,CASSFGGRNQPQHF,TRBJ1-5,TRBV7-9,-,many
TGCAGTGCTAGAGATGGGGCAGGACCTAACTATGGCTACACCTTC,CSARDGAGPNYGYTF,TRBJ1-2,TRBV20-1,-,-
TGTGCCAGCAGCTTGGGCGTTGGGGTTGGCGAGCAGTACTTC,CASSLGVGVGEQYF,TRBJ2-7,TRBV7-3,-,-
TGTGCCAGCAGTGAGATCCAGGGGTACAGGGACGTGAATGGCTACACCTTC,CASSEIQGYRDVNGYTF,TRBJ1-2,TRBV11-2,-,-
TGTGCCACCACCCAGAGGGGGACAGCCCAAGAGACCCAGTACTTC,CATTQRGTAQETQYF,TRBJ2-5,TRBV15,TRBD1,many
TGTGCCAGCAACGGACCTGGGACAGGGTCTTCCGAGCAGTACTTC,CASNGPGTGSSEQYF,TRBJ2-7,TRBV7-2,TRBD1,few
TGTGCCAGCAGTACAGGTCATGGCTACGAGCAGTACTTC,CASSTGHGYEQYF,TRBJ2-7,TRBV2,-,-
TGTGCCATCAGTGATACTAGCGTTAACACCGGGGAGCTGTTTTTT,CAISDTSVNTGELFF,TRBJ2-2,TRBV10-3,TRBD2,-
TGTGCCAGCAGACATACAGTGAACACTGAAGCTTTCTTT,CASRHTVNTEAFF,TRBJ1-1,TRBV7-3,-,-
TGTGCCAGCAGTGGGTCACTAGCGGACGGCACAGATACGCAGTATTTT,CASSGSLADGTDTQYF,TRBJ2-3,TRBV2,TRBD2,few
TGTGCCAGCAGCCAAACGCCCCCACACTGGGGCCAAGAGACCCAGTACTTC,CASSQTPPHWGQETQYF,TRBJ2-5,TRBV7-2,-,-
TGTGCCAGCAGCCTGCGGGGGCAGGGTTGGACCCAGTACTTC,CASSLRGQGWTQYF,TRBJ2-5,TRBV5-6,-,many
TGTGCCAGCAGCCGAAGGACAGGGGGAAACACCATATATTTT,CASSRRTGGNTIYF,TRBJ1-3,TRBV12-3/TRBV12-4,TRBD1,few
TGTGCCATCAGTTCGACGGAGCCGAATTCACCCCTCCACTTT,CAISSTEPNSPLHF,TRBJ1-6,TRBV10-3,-,many